The next 21 T cell receptor beta chains were all read from a single sample in a study of human T cells and chemical hapten exposure. TCRdb passed the RACE reads through MiXCR, listing each CDR3 protein once. Seen here are 100,000 or so distinct CDR3 sequences, 9% to 9.5% observed once, and the top ten hold approximately 2%. Time point here: patch test 2, 6 weeks after DPC sensitization. Regarding treatment: therapeutic diphenylcyclopropenone sensitization with weekly scalp DPC. This sample comprised whole blood, obtained in connection with sensitization to the hapten diphenylcyclopropenone (DPC). The receptors were sampled from a woman aged 40-49 years with alopecia areata. Some clones in this sample may be carry-over from other donors' samples.

This clonotype came up many times. The gene calls are TRBV28 and TRBJ2-3; 9 bases map to TRBD2. Germline V gene lookup returns CDR1 MDHEN and CDR2 SYDVKM. Trimming cost V 6 bases and J 4 bases; bases outside gene matches: 5. This CDR3 is built from 14 residues. CDR3 sequence reads: CASSRRGRADTQYF. The DNA of the CDR3 is TGTGCCAGCAGCCGACGCGGGAGGGCAGATACGCAGTATTTT.

There are a few counts of this clonotype. The rearrangement links TRBV4-2 to TRBJ2-5; D is uncertain. V was pared by 0 bases and J by 4 bases, with 6 bases between. This CDR3 has 13 amino acids. Germline V lookup: CDR1 LGHNA, CDR2 YNFKEQ. The CDR3 sequence: CASSQEGRETQYF. The CDR3 nucleotides read TGTGCCAGCAGCCAAGAAGGGCGAGAGACCCAGTACTTC.

This clonotype occurred many times. The genes are TRBV7-3 and TRBJ2-1, with D perhaps given as TRBD1 or TRBD2 (7 bases each). Germline CDR1 SGHTA, CDR2 FQGTGA. The CDR3 spans 14 residues. V lost 0 bases to trimming and J lost 9 bases, with 12 bases between them. The DNA for the CDR3 is TGTGCCAGCAGCTTAACGACAGGGAGGGGTGAGCAGTTCTTC. It codes for CASSLTTGRGEQFF. Full variable domain (remainder filled in from reference TRBV7-3 and TRBJ2-1): GAGVSQTPSNKVTEKGKYVELRCDPISGHTALYWYRQSLGQGPEFLIYFQGTGAADDSGLPNDRFFAVRPEGSVSTLKIQRTERGDSAVYLCASSLTTGRGEQFFGPGTRLTVL.

This clonotype came up a few times. The rearrangement links TRBV6-2 or TRBV6-3 to TRBJ2-3, with D possibly TRBD2 on 5 matching bases. The CDR3 consists of 15 residues. Between the trimmed V and J ends, which lost 7 bases and 1 base, there was a span of 15 bases. CDR1 is MNHEY, CDR2 SVGEGT, per germline. The CDR3 DNA reads as TGTGCCAGCATCTCGGGAACCCTGCGCACAGATACGCAGTATTTT. Residues: CASISGTLRTDTQYF.

This clonotype has just a few counts. This chain joins TRBV5-6 and TRBJ2-6; 7 bases map to TRBD1. CDR3 length: 18 amino acids. The trim removed 6 bases at V and 0 bases at J, leaving 12 bases unmatched. In germline, CDR1 is SGHDT, CDR2 YYEEEE. CDR3 DNA: TGTGCCAGCAAAACTGAGGGGACAGCGAACTCTGGGGCCAACGTCCTGACTTTC. Its translation is CASKTEGTANSGANVLTF. The complete variable domain, with remaining parts taken from reference TRBV5-6 and TRBJ2-6, reads DAGVTQSPTHLIKTRGQQVTLRCSPKSGHDTVSWYQQALGQGPQFIFQYYEEEERQRGNFPDRFSGHQFPNYSSELNVNALLLGDSALYLCASKTEGTANSGANVLTFGAGSRLTVL.

This clonotype was detected a few times. This chain uses TRBV7-9 with TRBJ2-2; TRBD1 might be the D (5 bases). The CDR3 extends over 13 amino acids. Germline lookup yields CDR1 SEHNR and CDR2 FQNEAQ (reference sequence). V lost 7 bases to trimming and J lost 9 bases, with 15 bases between them. The chain's CDR3 is CASISGHTRELFF. In nucleotides, the CDR3 is TGTGCCAGCATATCAGGACATACGAGGGAGCTGTTTTTT.

The chain links TRBV5-1 to TRBJ1-4; D not resolved. The CDR3 totals 14 residues. Germline values: CDR1 SGHRS, CDR2 YFSETQ. The ends were cut back, 5 bases at V and 4 bases at J, with 12 bases in the middle. In nucleotides, the CDR3 is TGCGCCAGCAGTGGAGGCCTAGGTAATGAAAAACTGTTTTTT. Translating gives CASSGGLGNEKLFF.

A few counts support this clonotype. DNA of the CDR3: TGCAGTGCCATCGGGGTAGGCTTCTCCTACAATGAGCAGTTCTTC. Amino acids: CSAIGVGFSYNEQFF. This chain connects TRBV20-1 to TRBJ2-1; D is possibly TRBD2 (5 bases). Germline CDR1 reads DFQATT; CDR2 reads SNEGSKA (reference sequence). The CDR3 has 15 residues. Trimming took 6 bases from V and 0 from J, leaving 15 bases between them.

This clonotype was observed at least ten times. V and J are TRBV28 and TRBJ2-7; tentatively, D is TRBD2 (6 bases). The CDR3 runs to 14 residues. The V gene's germline CDR1 is MDHEN and CDR2 SYDVKM. V was cut by 5 bases and J by 0 bases, with 11 bases left in between. The CDR3 sequence is CASSPVAVSYEQYF. CDR3 coding DNA: TGTGCCAGCAGTCCGGTAGCGGTCTCCTACGAGCAGTACTTC.

The chain couples TRBV24-1 to TRBJ1-4, with D unclear. The CDR3 contains 14 residues. V was shortened by 5 bases and J by 0 bases, with 6 bases between the two germline ends. Germline-derived CDR1 and CDR2 are KGHDR and SFDVKD. DNA for the CDR3: TGTGCCACCAGTGGGAGTGCAACTAATGAAAAACTGTTTTTT. This translates into CATSGSATNEKLFF.

This clonotype has more than one count but fewer than ten. The chain has TRBV6-1 and TRBJ2-5; TRBD2 might be the D (6 bases). Germline assignment: CDR1 MNHNS and CDR2 SASEGT. This CDR3 region has 18 residues. V shed 7 bases and J shed 5 bases, with 29 bases lying between them. This CDR3 is CASIPRFYGIGAGETQYF. CDR3 nucleotides: TGTGCCAGCATTCCCCGGTTTTATGGAATCGGGGCGGGGGAGACCCAGTACTTC.

This clonotype has more than one count but fewer than ten. The rearrangement joins TRBV4-3 to TRBJ2-1; D is tentatively TRBD1 or TRBD2 (5 bases each). The CDR3 loop spans 15 amino acids. Germline CDR1 and CDR2: LGHNA and YSLEER. The ends were cut back, 3 bases at V and 7 bases at J, with 16 bases in the middle. In DNA, the CDR3 is TGCGCCAGCAGCCACGGGACCGCGGGCGAGAATGAGCAGTTCTTC. Its protein is CASSHGTAGENEQFF.

In this sample, this clonotype turned up many times. J is TRBJ2-2 and V is TRBV6-2 or TRBV6-3, with D perhaps given as TRBD1 or TRBD2 (6 bases each). Per the germline V gene, CDR1 is MNHEY and CDR2 is SVGEGT. V was cut by 1 base and J by 5 bases, with 8 bases left in between. The length of the CDR3 is 14 residues. The CDR3 sequence is CASSYLGGTGELFF. The CDR3 DNA reads TGTGCCAGCAGTTACTTAGGGGGGACCGGGGAGCTGTTTTTT.

This clonotype came up many times. The V gene is TRBV9, the J gene TRBJ2-7; D is perhaps TRBD2 (5 bases). Germline CDR1 reads SGDLS; CDR2 reads YYNGEE. This CDR3 has 11 residues. Deletions cut 7 bases from V and 6 bases from J, with 11 bases between. The CDR3 spells CASAGNGEQYF. Here the CDR3 DNA reads TGTGCCAGCGCCGGGAATGGCGAGCAGTACTTC.

V and J are TRBV25-1 and TRBJ2-1, with 7 bases aligning to TRBD1. CDR1 MGHDK and CDR2 SYGVNS come from the germline V gene. This CDR3 region has 15 residues. J lost 2 bases, V lost 3 bases, and 4 bases had no gene match. CDR3 region: CASSEGQGAYNEQFF. The DNA for the CDR3 is TGTGCCAGCAGTGAGGGGCAGGGGGCCTACAATGAGCAGTTCTTC.

The CDR3 nucleotides are TGTGCCAGCAGCCTACAGGGTTATAATTCACCCCTCCACTTT. Translating gives CASSLQGYNSPLHF. The chain combines TRBV7-2 with TRBJ1-6, with D possibly being TRBD1 (6 bases). From germline, CDR1 is SGHTA and CDR2 FQGNSA. Trimming pared 5 bases from V and 4 bases from J, leaving 9 bases between. The CDR3 runs 14 residues. Supplemented by reference TRBV7-2 and TRBJ1-6, the full variable domain reads GAGVSQSPSNKVTEKGKDVELRCDPISGHTALYWYRQSLGQGLEFLIYFQGNSAPDKSGLPSDRFSAERTGGSVSTLTIQRTQQEDSAVYLCASSLQGYNSPLHFGNGTRLTVT.

This clonotype was seen many times. The V and J genes are TRBV3-1 and TRBJ2-2, with D perhaps being TRBD1 or TRBD2 (7 bases each). The CDR3 is 17 amino acids. In germline, CDR1 is LGHDT, CDR2 YNNKEL (reference sequence). Deletions cut 7 bases from V and 0 bases from J, with 18 bases between. The CDR3 protein is CASNRGGLLSNTGELFF. The CDR3 DNA is TGTGCCAGCAACAGGGGAGGGCTCCTCTCGAACACCGGGGAGCTGTTTTTT.

In this sample, this clonotype turned up many times. The rearrangement uses TRBV20-1 and TRBJ2-5; D is possibly TRBD2 (6 bases). This CDR3 contains 17 residues. Germline V CDR1 and CDR2: DFQATT, SNEGSKA (reference sequence). Trimming stripped 3 bases from V and 4 bases from J, with 24 bases between. The CDR3 region has the DNA TGCAGTGCTAGGCCCACTAGCTGGATCCCTGGGGGAGAGACCCAGTACTTC. It codes for CSARPTSWIPGGETQYF.

This clonotype was detected ten times or more. This chain joins TRBV19 and TRBJ2-7, with D maybe TRBD2 (5 bases). Germline CDR1 is LNHDA and CDR2 is SQIVND (reference sequence). V was cut by 1 base and J by 5 bases, with 15 bases left in between. The CDR3 has 15 amino acids. CDR3 protein: CASSIGRLYGHEQYF. CDR3 nucleotide sequence: TGTGCCAGTAGTATAGGAAGACTATACGGACACGAGCAGTACTTC. Combining the CDR3 with reference TRBV19 and TRBJ2-7 gives the whole variable domain DGGITQSPKYLFRKEGQNVTLSCEQNLNHDAMYWYRQDPGQGLRLIYYSQIVNDFQKGDIAEGYSVSREKKESFPLTVTSAQKNPTAFYLCASSIGRLYGHEQYFGPGTRLTVT.

The V call is TRBV5-1, the J call TRBJ2-1; no clear D gene. Germline V gene lookup returns CDR1 SGHRS and CDR2 YFSETQ. The V end lost 0 bases, the J end lost 9 bases, and 10 bases lay between the germline ends. The CDR3 runs to 13 residues. The CDR3 DNA sequence: TGCGCCAGCAGCTTGGATGGGTCCGGTGAGCAGTTCTTC. As protein: CASSLDGSGEQFF.

The chain couples TRBV20-1 to TRBJ1-5; D possibly corresponds to TRBD1 (5 bases). The CDR3 is made up of 14 amino acids. The germline gives CDR1 DFQATT, CDR2 SNEGSKA (reference sequence). The V end was cut by 6 bases, the J end by 3 bases, with 15 bases between. Here the CDR3 DNA reads TGCAGTGCGAGTTTGGCGACAGTCAATCAGCCCCAGCATTTT. Translated: CSASLATVNQPQHF.